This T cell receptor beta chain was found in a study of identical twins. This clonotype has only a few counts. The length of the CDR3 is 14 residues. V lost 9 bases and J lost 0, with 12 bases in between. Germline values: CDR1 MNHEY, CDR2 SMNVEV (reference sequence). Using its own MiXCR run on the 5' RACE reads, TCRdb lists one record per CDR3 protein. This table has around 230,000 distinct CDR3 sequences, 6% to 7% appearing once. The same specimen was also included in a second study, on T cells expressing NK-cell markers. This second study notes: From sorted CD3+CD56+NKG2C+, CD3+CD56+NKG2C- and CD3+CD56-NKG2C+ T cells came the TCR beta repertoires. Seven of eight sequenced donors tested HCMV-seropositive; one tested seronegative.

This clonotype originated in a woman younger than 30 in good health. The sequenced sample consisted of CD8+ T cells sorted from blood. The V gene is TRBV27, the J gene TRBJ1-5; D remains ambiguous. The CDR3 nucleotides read TGTGCCAGGGCCCACACAGATAGCAATCAGCCCCAGCATTTT. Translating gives CARAHTDSNQPQHF.